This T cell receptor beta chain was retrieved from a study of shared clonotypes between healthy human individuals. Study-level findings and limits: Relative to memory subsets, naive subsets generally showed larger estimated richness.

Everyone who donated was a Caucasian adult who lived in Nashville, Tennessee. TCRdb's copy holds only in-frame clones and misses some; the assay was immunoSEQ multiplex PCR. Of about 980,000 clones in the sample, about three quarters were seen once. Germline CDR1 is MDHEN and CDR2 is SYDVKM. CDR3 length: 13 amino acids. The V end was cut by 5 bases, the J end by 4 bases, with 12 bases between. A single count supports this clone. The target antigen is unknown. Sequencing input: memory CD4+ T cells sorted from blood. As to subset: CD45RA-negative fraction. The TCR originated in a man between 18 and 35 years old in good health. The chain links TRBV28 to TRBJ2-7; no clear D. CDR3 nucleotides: TGTGCCAGCAGTCCGGCCGTTACTTACGAGCAGTACTTC. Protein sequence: CASSPAVTYEQYF.